Sequencing of this TCR beta chain was carried out in a study of blood T cells in healthy people across ages (dated by TCRdb to the mid-2010s). Background on the whole study: Template switching captured roughly one uniquely barcoded TCR beta cDNA molecule per two T cells in model experiments. To avoid experimental bias, donors of different ages were spread randomly across the sequencing lanes. Four age groups were formed from the donors: young (average about 17 years), middle-aged (approximately 40), aged (more than 55) and long-lived (approximately 80). Using deep sequencing normalized with unique cDNA molecular identifiers, the study measured how TCR beta repertoire diversity changes with age. The study analyzed two additional independent replicas of 1 million unique cDNA reads from the same blood draw for two donors, one aged 18 to 29 and one aged 80 or older. Here is what the overall study found, with its caveats: Observed TCR beta diversity per million T cells fell roughly linearly with age, and a significant reduction was already apparent by age around 36. Total diversity estimates from one million sequenced T cells were considered lower bounds and underestimates. Observed TCR beta diversity correlated strongly with the percentage of naive T cells measured by flow cytometry. Compared with the aged group, more naive CD4+ T cells, fewer expanded clones and increased TCR diversity were shown by the long-lived group, suggesting age selection. Because the CMV infection status of the donors was unknown, age-related changes in expanded clonotypes may potentially have been confounded. Conclusive comparison of naive and antigen-experienced compartments was prevented by the profiling of bulk unsorted PBMCs.

This clonotype has a handful of counts. Its specific antigen is unknown. Base qualities are not provided; no much larger clone lies one nucleotide away. The donors were roughly 40 Caucasian individuals from Russia, aged about 6 to 95 years, who were systemically healthy. Each donor gave 8 to 10 milliliters of peripheral blood, drawn into EDTA-treated Vacutainer tubes. PBMCs were isolated by Ficoll-Paque density-gradient centrifugation, with at least 7 million obtained per sample. Total RNA, at least 5 micrograms per sample, was extracted from PBMCs with Trizol reagent. The percentages of naive CD45RAhigh/CD27high T cells were determined by flow cytometry on a PBMC aliquot from every donor. The library was obtained by 5' RACE. Instrument used: Illumina HiSeq 2500. A second about 6 to 11 cycle PCR used a sample-barcoded 5' primer and a J-beta primer mix. A template-switch 5' adaptor carrying 12 random nucleotides introduced a unique molecular identifier onto each TCR beta cDNA molecule. At least 2.5 million CDR3-containing paired-end reads were obtained from each sample. First-strand cDNA was synthesized from all RNA with the Mint cDNA synthesis kit, primed by a TRBC-specific oligonucleotide. Following uracil-DNA glycosylase treatment, a first 18-cycle PCR with universal primers M1SS and BC2_uni_R was performed on all cDNA. Under the source paper's analysis protocol: For normalization, 1 million high-quality reads were randomly selected from each sample, with every read carrying a distinct molecular identifier. Reads with shared molecular identifiers were discarded instead of being binned into consensus sequences. MiTCR, set to a Q25 quality threshold and the strictest error-elimination algorithm, was used for CDR3 identification, clonotype clustering and error correction. Lower-bound total TCR beta diversity was estimated with a nonparametric unseen species model using Euler transformation. TCRdb trimmed public reads at Q25 via fastp, called clones via MiXCR and kept in-frame beta chains. Merged by CDR3 protein, the rows form single entries marked with the most common genes and DNA. TCRdb, not the original authors, processed these V and J calls. The sample profile shows over 600,000 distinct CDR3 sequences; about 46% of them were found once. Clones ranked in the top ten supply roughly 20% of the sample.

The cysteine opens and the phenylalanine closes a CDR3 of 14 amino acids. Kept here is only the CDR3 DNA, which spans 42 bases and is read in frame from base 1. From V the trimming removes 7 bases and from J it removes 4 bases, while the gene matches leave 6 bases of the junction unaccounted for. Here the chain combines TRBV12-3 or TRBV12-4 and TRBJ2-5, and 10 bases in between align with TRBD2. The sample consisted of blood. The origin of this receptor is an elderly man in good health. The DNA is as follows: TGTGCCAGCAAGACGGGACTAGCGAGAGAGACCCAGTACTTC. It codes for CASKTGLARETQYF.